These T cell receptor beta chains were read from a single sample in a study of blood T cells in healthy people across ages. In TCRdb, the 5' RACE reads were re-called with MiXCR into one record per CDR3 protein. The sample carries more than 700,000 distinct CDR3 sequences, around 50% recorded once. The source material was blood. The origin of the receptors is an elderly man in good health. The CDR3 runs from the conserved cysteine through the conserved F or W. Each record gives: clone size, J gene, V gene, D gene, CDR3 protein, CDR3 DNA. The D gene is left open where the match is weak. Not every row has a clone size; where given, it reads once, few, many or a size class.

NA TRBJ2-1 TRBV5-1 TRBD2 CASSSRSSGSLNEQFF TGCGCCAGCAGCTCCCGATCTAGCGGGAGTCTGAATGAGCAGTTCTTC
few TRBJ2-7 TRBV20-1 TRBD2 CSARGSSGDYYEQYF TGCAGTGCTAGAGGGTCGAGCGGGGATTACTACGAGCAGTACTTC
NA TRBJ2-7 TRBV6-2/TRBV6-3 NA CASRYGQSFSYEQYF TGTGCCAGCAGATATGGACAATCTTTCTCCTACGAGCAGTACTTC
NA TRBJ1-1 TRBV4-2 NA CASSQDIATSAFF TGTGCCAGCAGCCAAGATATCGCCACCTCAGCTTTCTTT
NA TRBJ2-1 TRBV28 TRBD2 CASSSTLAGEGVNEQFF TGTGCCAGCAGTTCCACTCTAGCGGGAGAGGGAGTCAATGAGCAGTTCTTC
NA TRBJ2-7 TRBV14 NA CASSQESLGPREQYF TGTGCCAGCAGCCAAGAATCCCTAGGGCCGCGCGAGCAGTACTTC
NA TRBJ2-1 TRBV7-3 TRBD1 CASSSRQGAGNEQFF TGTGCCAGCAGCTCTCGACAGGGGGCGGGCAATGAGCAGTTCTTC
many TRBJ2-5 TRBV5-1 NA CASSLNSVVETQYF TGCGCCAGCAGCTTGAATTCGGTAGTGGAGACCCAGTACTTC
once TRBJ2-7 TRBV5-1 TRBD1 CASSEQGALGEQYF TGCGCCAGCAGCGAACAGGGGGCCCTCGGCGAGCAGTACTTC
NA TRBJ1-2 TRBV9 TRBD1 CASSPPSRTGGYYGYTF TGTGCCAGCAGCCCTCCGAGTAGGACAGGGGGCTACTATGGCTACACCTTC
NA TRBJ2-5 TRBV2 TRBD1 CAGTGQLQETQYF TGTGCCGGGACGGGACAGCTCCAAGAGACCCAGTACTTC
few TRBJ2-5 TRBV28 NA CASNPHSGTGSSGSYNEQYF TGTGCCAGCAACCCACACTCCGGGACAGGGTCTAGCGGGAGCTACAATGAGCAGTACTTC
many TRBJ2-3 TRBV20-1 NA CSARSSTDTQYF TGCAGTGCTAGATCTAGCACAGATACGCAGTATTTT
few TRBJ2-3 TRBV9 NA CASSPGNRLTDTQYF TGTGCCAGCAGCCCCGGGAACAGGCTCACAGATACGCAGTATTTT
few TRBJ2-2 TRBV29-1 TRBD2 CSARPAGKGELFF TGCAGCGCTCGCCCAGCGGGGAAAGGGGAGCTGTTTTTT
NA TRBJ1-4 TRBV29-1 NA CSVPGGSNEKLFF TGCAGCGTCCCCGGGGGCAGCAATGAAAAACTGTTTTTT
NA TRBJ2-4 TRBV20-1 NA CSAPLPLMAKNIQYF TGCAGTGCCCCGCTTCCGCTCATGGCCAAAAACATTCAGTACTTC
NA TRBJ1-2 TRBV7-9 TRBD1 CASSASGTANYGYTF TGTGCCAGCAGCGCATCCGGGACAGCTAACTATGGCTACACCTTC
few TRBJ1-2 TRBV7-9 TRBD1 CASSLVRGFYGYTF TGTGCCAGCAGCTTAGTCAGGGGGTTCTATGGCTACACCTTC
NA TRBJ1-2 TRBV30 NA CAWSVIRFYTF TGTGCCTGGAGTGTAATTCGCTTCTACACCTTC
NA TRBJ2-1 TRBV27 TRBD2 CASSAIAGGSYNEQFF TGTGCCAGCAGCGCGATAGCGGGGGGCTCCTACAATGAGCAGTTCTTC
once TRBJ1-2 TRBV5-1 NA CASSLGPEANYDYTF TGCGCCAGCAGCTTGGGGCCGGAGGCTAACTATGACTACACCTTC
many TRBJ1-2 TRBV7-2 NA CASSPGRYGYTF TGTGCCAGCAGCCCAGGGAGGTATGGCTACACCTTC
many TRBJ2-7 TRBV5-1 NA CASALLTNYEQYF TGCGCCAGCGCTCTGCTTACAAACTACGAGCAGTACTTC
once TRBJ1-4 TRBV20-1 TRBD1 CSASPDRDGKLFF TGCAGTGCTAGCCCCGACAGGGACGGAAAACTGTTTTTT
NA TRBJ2-3 TRBV9 NA CASSVAVSTDAQYF TGTGCCAGCAGCGTGGCGGTAAGCACAGATGCGCAGTATTTT
NA TRBJ2-1 TRBV6-4 NA CAGSDDRKTYNEQFF TGTGCCGGCAGTGACGACAGGAAAACCTACAATGAGCAGTTCTTC
NA TRBJ2-5 TRBV12-3/TRBV12-4 NA CASSLYPQETQYF TGTGCCAGCAGTTTATACCCCCAAGAGACCCAGTACTTC
NA TRBJ2-7 TRBV11-2 TRBD1 CASSLRRGTGSYNEQYF TGTGCCAGCAGCCTCCGTAGAGGGACAGGTTCCTACAATGAGCAGTACTTC
few TRBJ2-7 TRBV6-6 NA CASSYASGDWEQYF TGTGCCAGCAGTTACGCTTCCGGGGACTGGGAGCAGTACTTC
NA TRBJ1-2 TRBV20-1 NA CSANLPGSYGYTF TGCAGTGCTAACCTTCCCGGGAGCTATGGCTACACCTTC
few TRBJ2-3 TRBV19 TRBD1 CASSMGQGQYF TGTGCCAGTAGTATGGGACAGGGGCAGTATTTT
many TRBJ2-5 TRBV19 TRBD2 CASTRVAGNTETQYF TGTGCCAGTACCCGGGTAGCGGGGAACACTGAGACCCAGTACTTC
NA TRBJ2-1 TRBV20-1 NA CSASQDGNNEQFF TGCAGTGCTAGCCAGGACGGCAACAATGAGCAGTTCTTC
NA TRBJ1-2 TRBV7-9 NA CASSLADHGYTF TGTGCCAGCAGCTTGGCCGACCATGGCTACACCTTC
NA TRBJ2-1 TRBV7-2 NA CASSVARGQEQFF TGTGCCAGCAGCGTAGCCCGCGGACAGGAGCAGTTCTTC
few TRBJ2-1 TRBV3-1 TRBD2 CASSQEGGLAREQFF TGTGCCAGCAGCCAAGAAGGAGGACTAGCGAGGGAGCAGTTCTTC
few TRBJ1-1 TRBV29-1 NA CSARGGLGQPVNTEAFF TGCAGCGCCCGAGGGGGTCTCGGACAGCCGGTGAACACTGAAGCTTTCTTT
NA TRBJ2-1 TRBV7-2 TRBD2 CASSRIAGDEQFF TGTGCCAGCAGCCGAATAGCGGGAGATGAGCAGTTCTTC
many TRBJ2-5 TRBV9 NA CASSGFTMGETQYF TGTGCCAGCAGCGGATTCACTATGGGGGAGACCCAGTACTTC
NA TRBJ2-1 TRBV7-2 NA CASSRASGGFNEQFF TGTGCCAGCAGCCGAGCGTCTGGCGGGTTCAATGAGCAGTTCTTC
few TRBJ2-3 TRBV20-1 NA CSASEGTTDTQYF TGCAGTGCTAGTGAAGGAACCACAGATACGCAGTATTTT
NA TRBJ2-7 TRBV20-1 TRBD1 CSAYPPGQFYEQYF TGCAGTGCTTACCCCCCGGGACAGTTTTACGAGCAGTACTTC
few TRBJ2-3 TRBV5-1 TRBD2 CASSLAGGTSDTQYF TGCGCCAGCAGCTTGGCCGGGGGGACTTCAGATACGCAGTATTTT
NA TRBJ2-3 TRBV3-1 TRBD2 CASSHPVAGGPGRVADTQYF TGTGCCAGCAGCCACCCCGTCGCGGGGGGGCCGGGACGTGTGGCAGATACGCAGTATTTT
few TRBJ1-2 TRBV29-1 NA CSVERGRTNYGYTF TGCAGCGTTGAGCGGGGGCGAACCAACTATGGCTACACCTTC
NA TRBJ2-6 TRBV11-1 NA CASSLRQASSGANVLTF TGTGCCAGCAGCTTACGGCAGGCTTCCTCTGGGGCCAACGTCCTGACTTTC
NA TRBJ2-2 TRBV6-6 NA CASIFRSGTNTGELFF TGTGCCAGCATTTTTCGATCGGGAACCAACACCGGGGAGCTGTTTTTT
NA TRBJ1-4 TRBV12-3/TRBV12-4 NA CASSFGTVGEKLFF TGTGCCAGCAGTTTTGGCACAGTTGGTGAAAAACTGTTTTTT
NA TRBJ2-5 TRBV20-1 NA CSAIPPGESPETQYF TGCAGTGCTATCCCCCCCGGAGAGTCCCCAGAGACCCAGTACTTC